This is a list of T cell receptor beta chains from one sample in a study of cytomegalovirus exposure and HLA in healthy donors. Clones were read by immunoSEQ multiplex PCR, and TCRdb kept only the in-frame ones, dropping some. In the table there are roughly 180,000 clones, nearly 80% of which are singletons. Sequencing was done on a sample of PBMCs. The receptors stem from a woman aged 25 to 39 in good health and CMV-seropositive. Both conserved end residues are part of each CDR3. Each record gives: J gene, V gene, clone size, D gene, CDR3 protein, CDR3 DNA. A D gene is named only where the DNA matches it firmly. Some rows mark clone size as missing; the rest say once, few, many or name a class of expanded clone.

j_call: TRBJ2-7; v_call: TRBV5-1; clone_size: NA; d_call: TRBD2; cdr3_aa: CASSLRPGGYEQYF; cdr3_nt: TGCGCCAGCAGCCTTCGACCGGGGGGCTACGAGCAGTACTTC
j_call: TRBJ2-4; v_call: TRBV5-1; clone_size: NA; d_call: NA; cdr3_aa: CASSAGRGVNAKNIQYF; cdr3_nt: TGCGCCAGCAGCGCTGGGCGGGGAGTGAATGCCAAAAACATTCAGTACTTC
j_call: TRBJ1-2; v_call: TRBV14; clone_size: NA; d_call: TRBD1; cdr3_aa: CASSQDGHRGGGYTF; cdr3_nt: TGTGCCAGCAGCCAAGACGGTCACAGGGGAGGCGGCTACACCTTC
j_call: TRBJ2-1; v_call: TRBV6-5; clone_size: few; d_call: NA; cdr3_aa: CASSSLGGEQFF; cdr3_nt: TGTGCCAGCAGTTCCCTCGGAGGTGAGCAGTTCTTC
j_call: TRBJ1-3; v_call: TRBV2; clone_size: NA; d_call: NA; cdr3_aa: CAVDLLGLFSGNTIYF; cdr3_nt: TGTGCCGTCGACTTGCTTGGGTTATTCTCTGGAAACACCATATATTTT
j_call: TRBJ1-4; v_call: TRBV5-1; clone_size: NA; d_call: TRBD1; cdr3_aa: CASSPGTGGVEKLFF; cdr3_nt: TGCGCCAGCAGCCCCGGGACAGGGGGGGTTGAAAAACTGTTTTTT
j_call: TRBJ1-2; v_call: TRBV5-6; clone_size: NA; d_call: TRBD1; cdr3_aa: CASSLSGGYGYTF; cdr3_nt: TGTGCCAGCAGCTTGTCAGGGGGTTATGGCTACACCTTC
j_call: TRBJ1-2; v_call: TRBV5-1; clone_size: NA; d_call: NA; cdr3_aa: CASSSTTGPSYGYTF; cdr3_nt: TGCGCCAGCAGCTCCACTACAGGGCCCAGCTATGGCTACACCTTC
j_call: TRBJ1-1; v_call: TRBV5-8; clone_size: NA; d_call: TRBD1; cdr3_aa: CASSWGGTGSTEAFF; cdr3_nt: TGTGCCAGCAGCTGGGGCGGGACAGGGAGCACTGAAGCTTTCTTT
j_call: TRBJ2-1; v_call: TRBV5-1; clone_size: few; d_call: TRBD2; cdr3_aa: CASSFRLAEINEQFF; cdr3_nt: TGCGCCAGCAGCTTCCGACTAGCGGAAATCAATGAGCAGTTCTTC
j_call: TRBJ1-5; v_call: TRBV10-1; clone_size: NA; d_call: NA; cdr3_aa: CASSSSGWGEQPQHF; cdr3_nt: TGCGCCAGCAGTTCCTCAGGGTGGGGGGAACAGCCCCAGCATTTT
j_call: TRBJ2-2; v_call: TRBV5-6; clone_size: NA; d_call: TRBD1; cdr3_aa: CASSLPGQTTGELFF; cdr3_nt: TGTGCCAGCAGCTTGCCGGGACAGACCACCGGGGAGCTGTTTTTT
j_call: TRBJ2-3; v_call: TRBV19; clone_size: NA; d_call: TRBD1; cdr3_aa: CASNSWGRGYTDTQYF; cdr3_nt: TGTGCCAGTAATAGTTGGGGCAGGGGGTACACAGATACGCAGTATTTT
j_call: TRBJ2-7; v_call: TRBV2; clone_size: NA; d_call: TRBD2; cdr3_aa: CASLDRGGLNYEQYF; cdr3_nt: TGTGCCAGCCTAGACCGGGGGGGGCTGAATTACGAGCAGTACTTC
j_call: TRBJ1-1; v_call: TRBV6-1; clone_size: NA; d_call: NA; cdr3_aa: CASSEDWRNTEAFF; cdr3_nt: TGTGCCAGCAGTGAAGACTGGAGGAACACTGAAGCTTTCTTT
j_call: TRBJ2-7; v_call: TRBV5-4; clone_size: NA; d_call: NA; cdr3_aa: CASSSSSYEQYF; cdr3_nt: TGTGCCAGCAGCTCCAGCTCCTACGAGCAGTACTTC
j_call: TRBJ1-1; v_call: TRBV5-4; clone_size: NA; d_call: NA; cdr3_aa: CASSPKGRVYTEAFF; cdr3_nt: TGTGCCAGCAGCCCTAAAGGCCGGGTCTACACTGAAGCTTTCTTT
j_call: TRBJ2-3; v_call: TRBV2; clone_size: NA; d_call: NA; cdr3_aa: CASSEVRPQGADTQYF; cdr3_nt: TGTGCCAGCAGTGAAGTACGCCCCCAGGGCGCAGATACGCAGTATTTT
j_call: TRBJ2-5; v_call: TRBV21-1; clone_size: NA; d_call: NA; cdr3_aa: CASSEQGRETQYF; cdr3_nt: TGTGCCAGCAGCGAACAGGGCCGAGAGACCCAGTACTTC
j_call: TRBJ2-5; v_call: TRBV28; clone_size: NA; d_call: NA; cdr3_aa: CASSLRTVRETQYF; cdr3_nt: TGTGCCAGCAGTTTACGGACAGTGAGAGAGACCCAGTACTTC
j_call: TRBJ1-2; v_call: TRBV29-1; clone_size: few; d_call: TRBD1; cdr3_aa: CSVGTGRFYGYTF; cdr3_nt: TGCAGCGTTGGGACAGGGCGCTTCTATGGCTACACCTTC